These 5 T cell receptor beta chains came from one sample sequenced in a study of CD8 T cells in ankylosing spondylitis. General observations from the study: Seemingly characteristic of ankylosing spondylitis blood was a TCR beta motif consisting of roughly 8 highly homologous variants.

These TCRs' antigens remain unknown. TCRdb recomputed calls from the 5' RACE reads with MiXCR, one row per CDR3 protein. In the table there are 450,000 to 550,000 distinct CDR3 sequences, 5.3% of which are singletons. Sample: blood, either unsorted or a sorted T cell fraction (not recorded which). These TCRs come from a male donor with ankylosing spondylitis.

The sample holds many counts of this clonotype. V usage is TRBV15 and J usage is TRBJ2-2; D might be TRBD1 (6 bases). Germline V gene sequence: CDR1 LNHNV, CDR2 YYDKDF (reference sequence). Trimming cost V 5 bases and J 6 bases, with 13 bases left between them. The CDR3 spans 14 residues. The CDR3 is CATSFGNRAGELFF. The CDR3 DNA is TGTGCCACCAGCTTTGGGAACAGGGCCGGGGAGCTGTTTTTT.

This clonotype was seen ten or more times. V gene TRBV29-1 combines with J gene TRBJ1-1, with D unresolved. Germline-derived CDR1 and CDR2 are SQVTM and ANQGSEA. Trimming left V 5 bases short and J 3 bases short, with 13 bases between. CDR3 length equals 13 residues. The CDR3 is CSVPGRGDTEAFF. The DNA of the CDR3 is TGCAGCGTTCCCGGTCGCGGGGACACTGAAGCTTTCTTT.

This clonotype was counted many times. This chain links TRBV6-2 or TRBV6-3 with TRBJ1-1; unclear D gene. The germline CDR1 and CDR2 sequences are MNHEY and SVGEGT. Trimming shortened V by 2 bases and J by 5 bases, and 15 bases separated the two germline ends. This CDR3 has 15 amino acids. The CDR3 nucleotides are TGTGCCAGCAGTTACCCCGGCGGTCTAGGGACTGAAGCTTTCTTT. It encodes CASSYPGGLGTEAFF.

Ten or more counts support this clonotype. V is TRBV5-1 and J is TRBJ2-1, with a weak D call TRBD2 (7 bases). Germline lookup yields CDR1 SGHRS and CDR2 YFSETQ. The CDR3 contains 14 residues. V lost 4 bases, J lost 7 bases, and 15 bases lay in between. For the CDR3, the DNA is TGCGCCAGCAGCCTGGGGGGGCCTGGGAATGAGCAGTTCTTC. Translation gives CASSLGGPGNEQFF.

The rearrangement links TRBV9 to TRBJ2-7; 8 bases align to TRBD1. Per the germline V gene, CDR1 is SGDLS and CDR2 is YYNGEE. With 7 bases clipped from V and 6 bases from J, the junction kept 12 bases outside the gene matches. This CDR3 spans 14 amino acids. The CDR3 here is CASGANGQGGEQYF. In DNA form, the CDR3 reads TGTGCCAGCGGCGCAAATGGACAGGGTGGCGAGCAGTACTTC.